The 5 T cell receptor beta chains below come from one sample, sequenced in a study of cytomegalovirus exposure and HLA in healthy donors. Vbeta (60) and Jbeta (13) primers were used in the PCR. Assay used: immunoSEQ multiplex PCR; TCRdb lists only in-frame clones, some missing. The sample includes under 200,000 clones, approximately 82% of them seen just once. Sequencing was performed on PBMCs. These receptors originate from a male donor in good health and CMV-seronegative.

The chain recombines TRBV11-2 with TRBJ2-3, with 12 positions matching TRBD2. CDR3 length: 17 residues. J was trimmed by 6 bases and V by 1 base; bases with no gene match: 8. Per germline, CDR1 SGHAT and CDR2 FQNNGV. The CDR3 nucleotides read TGTGCCAGCAGCTTAGTTAGGGGACTAGCGGGTTCCGATACGCAGTATTTT. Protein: CASSLVRGLAGSDTQYF.

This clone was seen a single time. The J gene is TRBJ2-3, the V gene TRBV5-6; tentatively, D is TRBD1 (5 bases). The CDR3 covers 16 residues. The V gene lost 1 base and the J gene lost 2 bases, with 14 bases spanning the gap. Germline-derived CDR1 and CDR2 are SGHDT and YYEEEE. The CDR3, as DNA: TGTGCCAGCAGCTTGAGTAGGGGTCCGTCCACAGATACGCAGTATTTT. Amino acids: CASSLSRGPSTDTQYF.

CDR3 loop: CASSVGVSYEQYF. DNA of the CDR3: TGTGCCAGCAGCGTCGGGGTTTCCTACGAGCAGTACTTC. The chain uses TRBV9 and TRBJ2-7, with D possibly being TRBD2 (5 bases). The CDR3 sequence is 13 residues long. Per germline, CDR1 SGDLS and CDR2 YYNGEE. V shed 2 bases and J shed 1 base, with 7 bases lying between them.

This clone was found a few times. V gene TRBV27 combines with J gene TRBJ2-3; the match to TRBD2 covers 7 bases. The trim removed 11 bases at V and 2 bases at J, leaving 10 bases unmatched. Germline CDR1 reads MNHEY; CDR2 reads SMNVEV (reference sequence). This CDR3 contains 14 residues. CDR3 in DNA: TGTGCCTGTTCTAGCGGTGGGTTCACAGATACGCAGTATTTT. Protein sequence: CACSSGGFTDTQYF.

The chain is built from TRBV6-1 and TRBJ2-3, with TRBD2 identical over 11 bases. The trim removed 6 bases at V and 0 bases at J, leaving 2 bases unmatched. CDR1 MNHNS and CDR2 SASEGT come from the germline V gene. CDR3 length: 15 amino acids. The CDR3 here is CASRRTSGSTDTQYF. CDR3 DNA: TGTGCCAGCAGACGGACTAGCGGGAGCACAGATACGCAGTATTTT.